The text below deals with one T cell receptor (beta chain). Version v3.0 of the immunoSEQ assay ran at survey level. TCRdb keeps only in-frame clones here, not all; method: immunoSEQ multiplex PCR. The sample holds 30,000 or so clones, roughly 98% seen once. The sample comes from a study of long-term antiretroviral therapy in people with HIV. This receptor was taken from a young man with HIV. Sequencing was performed on unsorted PBMCs, taken 7.6 years after starting antiretroviral therapy.

This CDR3 reads CASRRTDREDSPLHF. Here the CDR3 DNA reads TGTGCCAGCAGAAGGACGGACAGGGAGGATTCACCCCTCCACTTT. This sequence joins TRBV6-6 and TRBJ1-6, with 8 bases aligning to TRBD1. V lost 6 bases to trimming and J lost 8 bases; unmatched junction nucleotides: 9. The CDR3 totals 15 residues. In germline, CDR1 is MNHNY, CDR2 SVGAGI (reference sequence).